This T cell receptor beta chain is from a study of T cell changes during pregnancy in multiple sclerosis. The repertoire was sequenced with immunoSEQ multiplex PCR; TCRdb's copy has only in-frame clones and lacks some. The sample lists 40,000 to 60,000 clones, about nine tenths occurring once. Per germline, CDR1 ENHRY and CDR2 SYGVKD. The CDR3 spans 15 residues. V trimming: 2 bases; J trimming: 9 bases; junction bases outside the gene matches: 5. V gene TRBV10-3 combines with J gene TRBJ1-6; 9 bases map to TRBD1. This TCR came from a female donor in good health, enrolled as a control in a pregnancy study. The specimen comprised peripheral blood, sampled in the first trimester of pregnancy. CDR3 bases: TGTGCCATCAGTGAGGGACAGGGGTTACGTTCACCCCTCCACTTT. This gives the protein CAISEGQGLRSPLHF.